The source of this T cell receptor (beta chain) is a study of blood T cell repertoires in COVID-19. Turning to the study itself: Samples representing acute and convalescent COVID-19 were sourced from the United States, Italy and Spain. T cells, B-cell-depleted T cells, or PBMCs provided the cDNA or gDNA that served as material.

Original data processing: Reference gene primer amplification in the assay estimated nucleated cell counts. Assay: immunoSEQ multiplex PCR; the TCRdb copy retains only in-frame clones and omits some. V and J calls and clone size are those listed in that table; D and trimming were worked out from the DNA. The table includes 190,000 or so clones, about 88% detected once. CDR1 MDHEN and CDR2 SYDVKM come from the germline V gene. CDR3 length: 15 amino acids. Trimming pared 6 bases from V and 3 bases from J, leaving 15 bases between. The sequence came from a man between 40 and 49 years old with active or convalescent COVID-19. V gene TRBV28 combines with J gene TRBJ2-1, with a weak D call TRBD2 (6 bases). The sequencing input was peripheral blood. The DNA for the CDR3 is TGTGCCAGCAGCGCCTCGGGGCGGGGCTACAATGAGCAGTTCTTC. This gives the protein CASSASGRGYNEQFF.